A single sample is the source of the 29 T cell receptor beta chains below, sequenced in a study of beta chain features in type 1 diabetes (dated by TCRdb to the late 2010s). Libraries were built with the immunoSEQ multiplex PCR assay. All of the isolated RNA was reverse transcribed with the High Capacity cDNA Reverse Transcription Kit, so expressed TCRB transcripts were sequenced. In TCRdb, the immuneACCESS table is reduced to in-frame sequences with V and J assigned. These tables do not hold every clone; where another copy was compared, an unresolved V gene accounts for under half, and the others remain unexplained. For this sample the table gives 970,000 or so clones, of which around a sixth were detected only once. The top ten hold 0.02% to 0.03% of the sample. The sample comprised naive CD4+ T cells from blood. This specimen's cell subset or site label, interpreted: true naive CD4+ T cells. The origin of the receptors is a woman younger than 35 in good health.

The chain is built from TRBV7-2 and TRBJ1-2; tentative D call: TRBD1 (5 bases). Trimming stripped 5 bases from V and 6 bases from J, with 13 bases between. This CDR3 spans 13 amino acids. Germline V gene data show CDR1 as SGHTA and CDR2 as FQGNSA. The CDR3 protein is CASSASPGDGYTF. The CDR3 DNA is TGTGCCAGCAGCGCCTCTCCGGGGGATGGCTACACCTTC.

Only a few counts were recorded for this clone. The J gene is TRBJ2-7, the V gene TRBV5-1, with TRBD2 matching 9 bases. V dropped 2 bases and J dropped 3; count of bases not matched to a gene: 3. Germline CDR1 reads SGHRS; CDR2 reads YFSETQ. The CDR3 spans 14 residues. CDR3: CASSFLSGSYEQYF. CDR3 coding DNA: TGCGCCAGCAGCTTCCTTAGCGGGAGCTACGAGCAGTACTTC.

As for this clone: Distinct nucleotide sequences in the sample also encode this CDR3. V usage is TRBV15 and J usage is TRBJ2-7; the D is unclear. The V gene's germline CDR1 is LNHNV and CDR2 YYDKDF (reference sequence). This CDR3 comprises 13 residues. V was shortened by 3 bases and J by 2 bases, with 8 bases between the two germline ends. CDR3 nucleotides: TGTGCCACCAGCAGGGATTATCCCTACGAGCAGTACTTC. Amino acids: CATSRDYPYEQYF.

This clone has just a few counts. The chain recombines TRBV11-2 with TRBJ2-7; 8 bases fit TRBD2. The germline gives CDR1 SGHAT, CDR2 FQNNGV. The CDR3 is 15 amino acids. The J segment lost 3 bases and the V segment lost 2 bases, leaving 6 bases of the junction unmatched. The CDR3 sequence: CASSLISGGYYEQYF. The CDR3 DNA reads as TGTGCCAGCAGCTTAATTTCGGGAGGGTACTACGAGCAGTACTTC.

This clone occurred a few times. This sequence joins TRBV7-3 and TRBJ2-5; no firm D call. The CDR3 is 14 residues long. V lost 1 base and J lost 5, with 11 bases in between. Germline values: CDR1 SGHTA, CDR2 FQGTGA. Written as DNA, the CDR3 is TGTGCCAGCAGCTTAATGGGCGGCTTTGAGACCCAGTACTTC. It is translated as CASSLMGGFETQYF.

This clone was detected many times. The gene calls are TRBV5-4 and TRBJ1-4; D is perhaps TRBD1 (5 bases). The V gene's germline CDR1 is SGHNT and CDR2 YYREEE (reference sequence). Trimming stripped 4 bases from V and 10 bases from J, with 8 bases between. The CDR3 covers 11 residues. The CDR3 DNA reads TGTGCCAGCAGCCGTGGGGGAAAACTGTTTTTT. It codes for CASSRGGKLFF. The complete variable domain, with remaining parts taken from reference TRBV5-4 and TRBJ1-4, reads ETGVTQSPTHLIKTRGQQVTLRCSSQSGHNTVSWYQQALGQGPQFIFQYYREEENGRGNFPPRFSGLQFPNYSSELNVNALELDDSALYLCASSRGGKLFFGSGTQLSVL.

The J gene is TRBJ2-7, the V gene TRBV20-1; D remains unclear. The CDR3 covers 10 residues. Per the germline V gene, CDR1 is DFQATT and CDR2 is SNEGSKA (reference sequence). The V gene lost 3 bases and the J gene lost 6 bases, with 6 bases spanning the gap. The CDR3 loop reads CSASYSEQYF. The CDR3 nucleotides read TGCAGTGCTAGTTACTCCGAGCAGTACTTC.

The chain combines TRBV21-1 with TRBJ2-1; the table calls TRBD2, which could not be checked here. TRBV21-1 is classified as a pseudogene. The CDR3 consists of 18 residues. CDR3 amino acids: CASSKSGSGNGSNNEQFF. The DNA for the CDR3 is TGTGCCAGCAGCAAAAGTGGTAGCGGTAATGGTAGTAACAATGAGCAGTTCTTC.

The rearrangement joins TRBV7-9 to TRBJ1-1; a weak D match, TRBD1 (5 bases). Germline values: CDR1 SEHNR, CDR2 FQNEAQ (reference sequence). The germline V and J ends were trimmed by 5 bases and 0 bases, with 13 bases remaining between them. CDR3 length equals 15 residues. CDR3 loop: CASSPQGNLNTEAFF. The CDR3 DNA is TGTGCCAGCAGCCCCCAGGGTAACTTGAACACTGAAGCTTTCTTT. The whole variable domain, remainder taken from reference TRBV7-9 and TRBJ1-1, is DTGVSQNPRHKITKRGQNVTFRCDPISEHNRLYWYRQTLGQGPEFLTYFQNEAQLEKSRLLSDRFSAERPKGSFSTLEIQRTEQGDSAMYLCASSPQGNLNTEAFFGQGTRLTVV.

This clone was seen a few times. Other DNA sequences in the sample encode the same CDR3. This chain uses TRBV9 with TRBJ2-1; 8 bases fit TRBD2. Per the germline V gene, CDR1 is SGDLS and CDR2 is YYNGEE. CDR3 length: 13 amino acids. Unmatched junction bases numbered 3, after V lost 2 bases and J lost 8 bases. The CDR3 here is CASSVGLAYEQFF. The CDR3 DNA follows: TGTGCCAGCAGCGTCGGACTAGCCTATGAGCAGTTCTTC.

This clone appeared a few times. The V call is TRBV2, the J call TRBJ2-4, with 7 nucleotides matching TRBD1. This CDR3 contains 12 residues. Per germline, CDR1 SNHLY and CDR2 FYNNEI. V was pared by 9 bases and J by 6 bases, with 5 bases of the junction left unmatched. The CDR3 DNA sequence: TGTGCCAGTCGACAGGGCACAAACATTCAGTACTTC. The encoded protein is CASRQGTNIQYF.

The chain has TRBV18 and TRBJ1-2; no reliable D call. The CDR3 sequence is 15 residues long. The germline V gene has CDR1 KGHSH and CDR2 LQKENI. V lost 2 bases and J lost 2, with 12 bases in between. This chain's CDR3 is CASSPVEGANYGYTF. The CDR3 bases are TGTGCCAGCTCACCAGTTGAGGGTGCGAACTATGGCTACACCTTC.

This clone came up many times. The chain combines TRBV19 with TRBJ2-1; the match to TRBD1 covers 7 bases. Germline-derived CDR1 and CDR2 are LNHDA and SQIVND (reference sequence). V lost 5 bases, J lost 5 bases, and 3 bases stayed unmatched. This CDR3 spans 13 amino acids. The CDR3 sequence is CASSLGQDNEQFF. CDR3 bases: TGTGCCAGTAGTCTAGGACAGGACAATGAGCAGTTCTTC.

The rearrangement links TRBV2 to TRBJ1-2; 7 bases align to TRBD1. After removal of 6 bases from V and 9 bases from J, the junction contained 13 bases not matched to a gene. CDR3 length equals 14 residues. Germline lookup yields CDR1 SNHLY and CDR2 FYNNEI. The CDR3 here is CASRAGTVGGRYTF. The CDR3 DNA is TGTGCCAGCAGGGCCGGGACAGTAGGAGGCCGCTACACCTTC.

The chain has TRBV7-2 and TRBJ2-3; 7 bases align to TRBD2. The CDR3 spans 18 residues. Trimming cost V 0 bases and J 2 bases; bases outside gene matches: 11. CDR1 is SGHTA and CDR2 is FQGNSA in the germline V gene. The CDR3 DNA follows: TGTGCCAGCAGCTTAGCGCGATTTGCGGGAGCAACCACAGATACGCAGTATTTT. This codes for CASSLARFAGATTDTQYF. The full variable domain, in which reference TRBV7-2 and TRBJ2-3 provide the parts outside the CDR3, is GAGVSQSPSNKVTEKGKDVELRCDPISGHTALYWYRQSLGQGLEFLIYFQGNSAPDKSGLPSDRFSAERTGGSVSTLTIQRTQQEDSAVYLCASSLARFAGATTDTQYFGPGTRLTVL.

In this sample, this clone turned up a few times. In DNA, the CDR3 is TGTGCCAGCAGCTTTCGGACTAGCGGGAGGGCCACTTCCTACGAGCAGTACTTC. This gives the protein CASSFRTSGRATSYEQYF. The gene calls are TRBV7-2 and TRBJ2-5; 15 bases are shared with TRBD2. The better agreement between TRBJ2-7 and the DNA end casts doubt on the J call. This CDR3 comprises 18 residues. From germline, CDR1 is SGHTA and CDR2 FQGNSA.

V gene TRBV2 combines with J gene TRBJ1-4; unclear D gene. The CDR3 totals 12 residues. Per the germline V gene, CDR1 is SNHLY and CDR2 is FYNNEI. V was trimmed by 6 bases and J by 4 bases, leaving 6 bases between them. The CDR3 coding sequence is TGTGCCAGCAGAGAAAATAATGAAAAACTGTTTTTT. Translated: CASRENNEKLFF.

As concerns this clone: Other DNA variants within this sample encode the same CDR3. The chain couples TRBV6-5 to TRBJ2-1; TRBD2 agrees at 7 bases. The germline V gene has CDR1 MNHEY and CDR2 SVGAGI. V trimming: 0 bases; J trimming: 4 bases; junction bases outside the gene matches: 6. The CDR3 is made up of 16 amino acids. In DNA, the CDR3 is TGTGCCAGCAGTTACTCGCGTCTAGCGGCTTACAATGAGCAGTTCTTC. It yields the protein CASSYSRLAAYNEQFF.

The chain carries TRBV4-3 and TRBJ1-1; D call uncertain. The CDR3 spans 15 residues. V shed 0 bases and J shed 10 bases, with 18 bases lying between them. Germline lookup yields CDR1 LGHNA and CDR2 YSLEER. This CDR3 is CASSQDWAAAGRAFF. CDR3 nucleotides: TGCGCCAGCAGCCAAGATTGGGCAGCCGCGGGGAGAGCTTTCTTT.

This chain links TRBV2 with TRBJ2-1; D not certain. Germline V gives CDR1 SNHLY, CDR2 FYNNEI. V was shortened by 1 base and J by 4 bases, with 5 bases between the two germline ends. CDR3 length: 13 residues. The CDR3 protein is CASSEGRYNEQFF. The CDR3 DNA follows: TGTGCCAGCAGTGAAGGACGGTACAATGAGCAGTTCTTC.

This clone was observed a handful of times. V usage is TRBV28 and J usage is TRBJ1-5, with D unclear. Germline V lookup: CDR1 MDHEN, CDR2 SYDVKM. The CDR3 is made up of 15 amino acids. V was clipped by 5 bases and J by 6 bases, with 17 bases between them. The CDR3 sequence is CASSTGGSLSQPQHF. CDR3 bases: TGTGCCAGCAGTACCGGCGGGAGTCTCAGTCAGCCCCAGCATTTT.

This clone was recorded once. The chain employs TRBV28 and TRBJ1-4; TRBD1 might be the D (6 bases). Trimming took off 7 bases at V and 7 bases at J, with 16 bases between the two ends. Looked up from germline, CDR1 is MDHEN and CDR2 is SYDVKM. The CDR3 spans 14 residues. The CDR3 sequence: CASNSQGRGEKLFF. For the CDR3, the DNA is TGTGCCAGCAATTCACAGGGACGGGGTGAAAAACTGTTTTTT.

This clone was seen a handful of times. This chain links TRBV7-8 with TRBJ2-1, with D possibly matching TRBD1 (7 bases). The V end lost 4 bases, the J end lost 2 bases, and 27 bases lay between the germline ends. Germline CDR1 reads SGHVS; CDR2 reads FQNEAQ. The CDR3 contains 20 residues. DNA of the CDR3: TGTGCCAGCAGCTCGAACAGGGGCCCAGGGTGGCTAGCGACCTACAATGAGCAGTTCTTC. Its translation is CASSSNRGPGWLATYNEQFF.

This clone appeared once. The V call is TRBV28, the J call TRBJ1-4, with 8 positions matching TRBD1. The CDR3 runs to 16 residues. Germline V gene sequence: CDR1 MDHEN, CDR2 SYDVKM. Germline trimming cut 4 bases from V and 3 bases from J; bases unmatched to any gene: 7. The CDR3: CASSSTGVGANEKLFF. In DNA form, the CDR3 reads TGTGCCAGCAGTTCGACAGGGGTGGGGGCTAATGAAAAACTGTTTTTT.

This chain joins TRBV20-1 and TRBJ2-1, with no clear D. The V end was cut by 5 bases, the J end by 6 bases, with 5 bases between. Looked up from germline, CDR1 is DFQATT and CDR2 is SNEGSKA (reference sequence). The CDR3 totals 10 residues. The CDR3 region is CSADANEQFF. The CDR3 coding sequence is TGCAGTGCTGACGCCAATGAGCAGTTCTTC.

This rearrangement joins TRBV5-1 to TRBJ2-1; 7 bases are shared with TRBD1. The CDR3 has 15 amino acids. Losses at the gene ends were 7 bases for V and 5 bases for J; bases not matched to a gene: 12. Germline V lookup: CDR1 SGHRS, CDR2 YFSETQ. In DNA, the CDR3 is TGCGCCAGCCACCTCCTCGACAGGGACAACAATGAGCAGTTCTTC. This translates into CASHLLDRDNNEQFF.

This clone was detected a few times. The genes are TRBV9 and TRBJ2-1; 9 bases match TRBD2. The CDR3 runs to 17 residues. The trim removed 0 bases at V and 5 bases at J, leaving 9 bases unmatched. Per germline, CDR1 SGDLS and CDR2 YYNGEE. The CDR3, as DNA: TGTGCCAGCAGCGTAGGGTTTCGGACTAGCGTCAACAATGAGCAGTTCTTC. Its protein is CASSVGFRTSVNNEQFF.

This clone has more than one count but fewer than ten. The rearrangement uses TRBV11-2 and TRBJ2-5; maybe TRBD1 (5 bases). V was trimmed by 2 bases and J by 5 bases, leaving 9 bases between them. CDR1 and CDR2 (germline): SGHAT, FQNNGV. This CDR3 has 13 amino acids. This CDR3 reads CASSLPGWETQYF. CDR3 DNA: TGTGCCAGCAGCTTACCAGGGTGGGAGACCCAGTACTTC.

This clone was counted between two and nine times. The chain is built from TRBV10-3 and TRBJ2-7; 7 bases are shared with TRBD2. CDR1 and CDR2 (germline): ENHRY, SYGVKD. V was pared by 4 bases and J by 4 bases, with 10 bases of the junction left unmatched. The CDR3 length is 15 residues. The CDR3 region has the DNA TGTGCCATCAGTGGCGGGTCAGCGGGATGGTACGAGCAGTACTTC. As protein: CAISGGSAGWYEQYF.